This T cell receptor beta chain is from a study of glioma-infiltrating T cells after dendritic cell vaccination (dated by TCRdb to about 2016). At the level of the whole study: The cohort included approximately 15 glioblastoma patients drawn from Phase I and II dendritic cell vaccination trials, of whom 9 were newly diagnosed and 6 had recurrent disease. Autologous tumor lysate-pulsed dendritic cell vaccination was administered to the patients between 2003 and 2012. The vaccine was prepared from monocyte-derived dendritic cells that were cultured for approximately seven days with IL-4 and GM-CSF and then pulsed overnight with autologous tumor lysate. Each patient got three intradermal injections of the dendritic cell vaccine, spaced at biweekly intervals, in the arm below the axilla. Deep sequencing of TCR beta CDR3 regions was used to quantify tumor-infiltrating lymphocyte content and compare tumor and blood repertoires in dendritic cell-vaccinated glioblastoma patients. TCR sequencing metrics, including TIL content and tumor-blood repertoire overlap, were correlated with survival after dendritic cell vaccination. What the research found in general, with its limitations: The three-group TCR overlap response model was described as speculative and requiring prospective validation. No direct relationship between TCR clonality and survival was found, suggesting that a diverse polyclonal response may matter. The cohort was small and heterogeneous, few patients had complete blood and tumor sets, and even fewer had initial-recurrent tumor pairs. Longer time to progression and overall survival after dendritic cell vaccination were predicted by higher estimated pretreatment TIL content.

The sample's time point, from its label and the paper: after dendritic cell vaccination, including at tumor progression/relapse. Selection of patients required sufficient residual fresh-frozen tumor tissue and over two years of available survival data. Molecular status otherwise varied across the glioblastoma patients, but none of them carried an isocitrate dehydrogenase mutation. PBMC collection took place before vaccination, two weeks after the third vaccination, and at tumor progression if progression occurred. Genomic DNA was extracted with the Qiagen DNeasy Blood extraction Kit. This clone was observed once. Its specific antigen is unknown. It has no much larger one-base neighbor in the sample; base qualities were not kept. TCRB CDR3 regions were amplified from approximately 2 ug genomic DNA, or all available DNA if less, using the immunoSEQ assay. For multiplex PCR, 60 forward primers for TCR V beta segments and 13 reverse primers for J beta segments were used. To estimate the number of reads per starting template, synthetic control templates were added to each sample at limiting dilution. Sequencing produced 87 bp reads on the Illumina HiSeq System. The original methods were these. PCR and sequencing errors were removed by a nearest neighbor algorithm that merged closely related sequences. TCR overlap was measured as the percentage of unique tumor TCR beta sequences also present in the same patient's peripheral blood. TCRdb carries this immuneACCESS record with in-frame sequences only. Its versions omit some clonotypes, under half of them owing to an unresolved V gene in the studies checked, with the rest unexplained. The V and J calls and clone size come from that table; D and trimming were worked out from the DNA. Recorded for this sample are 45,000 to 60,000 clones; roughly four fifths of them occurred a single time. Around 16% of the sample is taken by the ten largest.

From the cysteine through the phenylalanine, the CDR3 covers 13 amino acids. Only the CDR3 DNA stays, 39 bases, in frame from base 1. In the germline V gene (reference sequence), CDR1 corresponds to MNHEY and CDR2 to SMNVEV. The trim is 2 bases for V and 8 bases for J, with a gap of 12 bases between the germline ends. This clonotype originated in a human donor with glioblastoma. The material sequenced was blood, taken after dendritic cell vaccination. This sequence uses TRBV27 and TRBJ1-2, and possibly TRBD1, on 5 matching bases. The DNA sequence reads TGTGCCAGCAGTTTAAAGGCAGGGTACGGCTACACCTTC. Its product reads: CASSLKAGYGYTF.